Given below is one TCR beta chain in context. The antigen is undetermined. The data were obtained in a study of Ad26.COV2.S vaccination and SARS-CoV-2 variants. The study's findings and limits: Measures of TCR breadth and depth may have fallen short of total T cell responses.

Germline V gives CDR1 WNHNN, CDR2 SYGVQD (reference sequence). The CDR3 covers 15 residues. V shed 0 bases and J shed 1 base, with 8 bases lying between them. Produced via immunoSEQ multiplex PCR; TCRdb's table is partial and in-frame only. The sample holds about 350,000 clones, approximately 86% seen once. Treatment indicated: some 20 received Ad26.COV2.S at low or high dose, single or two shots; several received placebo; per-sample allocation not given. Samples analyzed were those drawn on day 63 after the first vaccine or placebo injection. The chain employs TRBV10-1 and TRBJ2-3; no definite D call. This sequence originates from a person between 18 and 59 years old who received the Ad26.COV2.S COVID-19 vaccine or a placebo. The sample in question was peripheral blood, obtained in a trial of Ad26.COV2.S vaccine versus placebo. In nucleotides, the CDR3 is TGCGCCAGCAGTGAGTCCCCCTCTGGCACAGATACGCAGTATTTT. This sequence encodes CASSESPSGTDTQYF.